Below, 17 T cell receptor beta chains from the same sample are listed, as sequenced in a study of cytomegalovirus exposure and HLA in healthy donors (dated by TCRdb to the late 2010s). Receptors were amplified or captured by the immunoSEQ multiplex PCR assay. For the multiplex PCR, a mixture combining 60 forward primers for TCR Vbeta segments and 13 reverse primers for TCR Jbeta segments was used. This immuneACCESS table, as held by TCRdb, lists in-frame sequences with V and J called but not all clones. Of the missing ones, under half trace to an unresolved V gene in checked studies; the others have no known cause. The sample's own table lists about 84,000 clones. The ten most abundant clones make up around 0.6% of the sample. The source material was PBMCs. These receptors came from a man aged 50 to 59 in good health and CMV-seronegative.

The chain carries TRBV28 and TRBJ1-4, with 7 positions matching TRBD1. After removal of 4 bases from V and 12 bases from J, the junction contained 11 bases not matched to a gene. Germline V gene lookup returns CDR1 MDHEN and CDR2 SYDVKM. This CDR3 comprises 14 residues. The CDR3 region has the DNA TGTGCCAGCAGTTCTCGACAGGGAACTAGGGAACTGTTTTTT. It encodes CASSSRQGTRELFF.

As concerns this clone: In the same sample, other DNA sequences code for this CDR3. V gene TRBV5-6 combines with J gene TRBJ2-7, with D unclear. V was pared by 4 bases and J by 3 bases, with 5 bases between. The CDR3 runs to 11 residues. Germline values: CDR1 SGHDT, CDR2 YYEEEE. The CDR3 sequence: CASSLYYEQYF. As DNA, the CDR3 is TGTGCCAGCAGCCTGTACTACGAGCAGTACTTC.

Remarks on this clone: One junction end does not reproduce the germline sequence, and a read error may be involved. The V and J genes are TRBV7-3 and TRBJ1-2, with a possible D match to TRBD1 (5 bases). The germline CDR1 and CDR2 sequences are SGHTA and FQGTGA. The CDR3 sequence is 15 residues long. The CDR3 DNA is TGTGCCAGCCGCTTAACGGGGCAGGGAAACTATGGCTACACCTTC. Translated: CASRLTGQGNYGYTF.

The chain recombines TRBV4-2 with TRBJ1-6, with 8 positions matching TRBD1. The J segment lost 5 bases and the V segment lost 5 bases, leaving 5 bases of the junction unmatched. This CDR3 is built from 15 residues. Germline loops: CDR1 LGHNA, CDR2 YNFKEQ. CDR3 residues: CASSEVDRDNSPLHF. Here the CDR3 DNA reads TGTGCCAGCAGCGAAGTGGACAGGGATAATTCACCCCTCCACTTT.

The chain joins TRBV5-4 to TRBJ1-2; 8 nucleotides line up with TRBD1. The V segment lost 0 bases and the J segment 6 bases; nucleotides outside the gene matches: 7. The CDR3 contains 15 residues. The germline CDR1 and CDR2 sequences are SGHNT and YYREEE (reference sequence). CDR3 region: CASSLAGGQANGYTF. The DNA for the CDR3 is TGTGCCAGCAGCTTGGCCGGGGGACAGGCAAATGGCTACACCTTC.

The chain carries TRBV7-6 and TRBJ2-7; a weak D match, TRBD2 (6 bases). With 1 base removed from V and 3 bases from J, the gap between germline ends came to 16 bases. The CDR3 runs 16 residues. CDR1 and CDR2 from the germline V gene are SGHVS and FNYEAQ. CDR3 in DNA: TGTGCCAGCAGCTTAGGGTGGGGGGTCGAAAACTACGAGCAGTACTTC. It is translated as CASSLGWGVENYEQYF.

The chain joins TRBV2 to TRBJ1-1; D remains unclear. V was shortened by 7 bases and J by 3 bases, with 12 bases between the two germline ends. CDR1 is SNHLY and CDR2 is FYNNEI in the germline V gene. The CDR3 runs 13 residues. The CDR3 DNA follows: TGTGCCAGCACTATCTACAGTCACACTGAAGCTTTCTTT. This encodes CASTIYSHTEAFF.

V usage is TRBV18 and J usage is TRBJ2-7, with D possibly being TRBD1 (6 bases). Trimming cost V 4 bases and J 4 bases, with 14 bases left between them. Germline V lookup: CDR1 KGHSH, CDR2 LQKENI. The CDR3 covers 14 residues. The CDR3 nucleotides are TGTGCCAGCTCACTTGCACAGGGCAATTACGAGCAGTACTTC. Translation: CASSLAQGNYEQYF.

This chain uses TRBV18 with TRBJ2-3, with no clear D. The CDR3 loop spans 12 amino acids. CDR1 is KGHSH and CDR2 is LQKENI in the germline V gene. Trimming pared 6 bases from V and 2 bases from J, leaving 6 bases between. This chain's CDR3 is CASSPYTDTQYF. In DNA, the CDR3 is TGTGCCAGCTCCCCCTACACAGATACGCAGTATTTT.

The chain carries TRBV19 and TRBJ2-7; TRBD1 matches at 10 bases. After removal of 1 base from V and 6 bases from J, the junction contained 6 bases not matched to a gene. Germline CDR1 reads LNHDA; CDR2 reads SQIVND (reference sequence). The CDR3 is 15 amino acids. CDR3 sequence reads: CASSIVGTGVREQYF. The CDR3 region has the DNA TGTGCCAGTAGTATAGTAGGGACAGGGGTTCGCGAGCAGTACTTC.

The chain has TRBV5-1 and TRBJ2-7; possible D gene TRBD2, 5 bases. The germline V gene encodes CDR1 SGHRS and CDR2 YFSETQ. This CDR3 comprises 14 residues. V lost 3 bases and J 0 bases, leaving 10 bases between the germline ends. This CDR3 is CASSSGFSSYEQYF. In nucleotides, the CDR3 is TGCGCCAGCAGCTCGGGATTTAGCTCCTACGAGCAGTACTTC.

The V call is TRBV29-1, the J call TRBJ2-7; tentatively, D is TRBD1 (5 bases). CDR3 size: 13 residues. Germline CDR1 is SQVTM and CDR2 is ANQGSEA. Trimming removed 4 bases from V and 0 bases from J, with 10 bases in between. Here the CDR3 reads CSVAETDSYEQYF. The CDR3 DNA reads TGCAGCGTTGCCGAGACAGACTCCTACGAGCAGTACTTC.

This sequence joins TRBV6-5 and TRBJ2-1; possible D gene TRBD2, 5 bases. The V end lost 1 base, the J end lost 7 bases, and 11 bases lay between the germline ends. Germline CDR1 and CDR2: MNHEY and SVGAGI. This CDR3 region has 14 residues. The CDR3 sequence is CASSYYGVNNEQFF. CDR3 bases: TGTGCCAGCAGTTACTACGGGGTCAATAATGAGCAGTTCTTC.

This chain links TRBV7-8 with TRBJ2-3, with D unresolved. Germline lookup yields CDR1 SGHVS and CDR2 FQNEAQ. Between the trimmed V and J ends, which lost 5 bases and 3 bases, there was a span of 15 bases. The CDR3 loop spans 15 amino acids. CDR3 nucleotide sequence: TGTGCCAGCAGCCAAGGCAGGTTCAAGACAGATACGCAGTATTTT. The encoded protein is CASSQGRFKTDTQYF. Complete variable domain (other parts from reference TRBV7-8 and TRBJ2-3): GAGVSQSPRYKVAKRGQDVALRCDPISGHVSLFWYQQALGQGPEFLTYFQNEAQLDKSGLPSDRFFAERPEGSVSTLKIQRTQQEDSAVYLCASSQGRFKTDTQYFGPGTRLTVL.

The genes are TRBV28 and TRBJ2-7, with D tentatively TRBD1 (5 bases). The CDR3 extends over 12 amino acids. CDR1 and CDR2 (germline): MDHEN, SYDVKM. With 5 bases removed from V and 6 bases from J, the gap between germline ends came to 11 bases. The CDR3 loop reads CASSGRTSEQYF. The CDR3 DNA is TGTGCCAGCAGTGGCCGGACAAGCGAGCAGTACTTC.

The V call is TRBV5-5, the J call TRBJ2-7, with D maybe TRBD2 (5 bases). Germline V CDR1 and CDR2: SGHKS, YYEKEE (reference sequence). The CDR3 has 14 amino acids. V was trimmed by 0 bases and J by 0 bases, leaving 7 bases between them. CDR3 coding DNA: TGTGCCAGCAGCTTGGCCGGGGACTCCTACGAGCAGTACTTC. Amino acids: CASSLAGDSYEQYF.

V usage is TRBV25-1 and J usage is TRBJ1-2, with 8 bases matching TRBD1. The germline gives CDR1 MGHDK, CDR2 SYGVNS. This CDR3 comprises 15 residues. V lost 6 bases to trimming and J lost 5 bases; unmatched junction nucleotides: 11. As DNA, the CDR3 is TGTGCCAGCAGGCCACCCGGGACAGGTCTATATGGCTACACCTTC. Protein sequence: CASRPPGTGLYGYTF.